This T cell receptor (beta chain) appears in the sequencing data of a study of shared clonotypes between healthy human individuals. Study-wide results and limits: Incompleteness in sorted-subset sequencing, despite large depth, was shown by rarefaction. Across a handful of donors, naive CD4 shared 5% to 6.5%, naive CD8 over 3%, memory CD4 roughly 2.2%, memory CD8 around 0.36%. A generally larger estimated richness was seen in naive subsets than in memory subsets.

At deep level, the assay was performed. Profiling relied on immunoSEQ multiplex PCR, and the TCRdb table lists in-frame clones only, not all of them. The sample records hundreds of thousands of clones, 98% being singletons. On this clone: The target antigen is unknown.

Cells designated naive CD8 were CD45RO-negative and were positively selected for CCR7, with terminally differentiated effector memory CD45RA+ cells excluded. V was cut by 3 bases and J by 6 bases, with 12 bases left in between. Germline loops: CDR1 MNHEY, CDR2 SMNVEV (reference sequence). CDR3 size: 14 residues. The material sequenced was naive CD8+ T cells sorted from blood. The TCR originated in a man aged 25-45 years in good health. The V gene is TRBV27, the J gene TRBJ2-1; D is uncertain. CDR3 sequence: CASSFRLQPNEQFF. The CDR3 DNA is TGTGCCAGCAGTTTTAGACTGCAGCCCAATGAGCAGTTCTTC.